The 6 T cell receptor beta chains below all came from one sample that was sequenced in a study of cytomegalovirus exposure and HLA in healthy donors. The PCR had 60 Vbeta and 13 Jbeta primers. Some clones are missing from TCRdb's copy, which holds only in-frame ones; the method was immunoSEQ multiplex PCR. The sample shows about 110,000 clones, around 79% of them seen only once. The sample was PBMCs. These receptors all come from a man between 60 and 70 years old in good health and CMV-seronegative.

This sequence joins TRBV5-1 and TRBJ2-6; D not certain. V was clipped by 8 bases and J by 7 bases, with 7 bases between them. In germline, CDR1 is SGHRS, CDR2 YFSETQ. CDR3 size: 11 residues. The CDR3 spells CASSVANVLTF. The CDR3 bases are TGCGCCAGTTCGGTCGCCAACGTCCTGACTTTC.

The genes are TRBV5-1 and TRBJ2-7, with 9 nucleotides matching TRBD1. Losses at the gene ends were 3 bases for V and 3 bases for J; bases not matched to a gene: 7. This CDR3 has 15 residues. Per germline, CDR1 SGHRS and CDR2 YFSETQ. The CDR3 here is CASSSLGTGFYEQYF. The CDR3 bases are TGCGCCAGCAGCTCCCTCGGGACAGGGTTCTACGAGCAGTACTTC.

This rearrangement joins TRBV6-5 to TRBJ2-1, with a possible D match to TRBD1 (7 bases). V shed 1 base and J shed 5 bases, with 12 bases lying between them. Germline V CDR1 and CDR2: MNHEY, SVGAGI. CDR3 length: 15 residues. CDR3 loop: CASSYLAGQNNEQFF. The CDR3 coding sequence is TGTGCCAGCAGTTACTTGGCGGGACAGAACAATGAGCAGTTCTTC.

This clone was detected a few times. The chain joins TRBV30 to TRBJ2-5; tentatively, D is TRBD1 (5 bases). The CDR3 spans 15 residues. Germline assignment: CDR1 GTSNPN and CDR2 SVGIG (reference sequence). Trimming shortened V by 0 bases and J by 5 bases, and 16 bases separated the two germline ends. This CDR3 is CAWSVLVGLPETQYF. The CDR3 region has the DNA TGTGCCTGGAGTGTACTCGTGGGGCTCCCGGAGACCCAGTACTTC.

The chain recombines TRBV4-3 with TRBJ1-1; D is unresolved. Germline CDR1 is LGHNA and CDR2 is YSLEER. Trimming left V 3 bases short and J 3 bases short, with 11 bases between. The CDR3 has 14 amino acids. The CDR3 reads CASSHGRLDTEAFF. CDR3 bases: TGCGCCAGCAGCCATGGCAGGTTGGACACTGAAGCTTTCTTT.

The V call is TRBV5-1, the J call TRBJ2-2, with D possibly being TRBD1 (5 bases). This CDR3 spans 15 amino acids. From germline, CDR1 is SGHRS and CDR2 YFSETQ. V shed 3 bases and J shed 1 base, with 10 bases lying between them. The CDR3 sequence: CASSSSGWNTGELFF. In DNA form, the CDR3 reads TGCGCCAGCAGCTCCTCAGGGTGGAACACCGGGGAGCTGTTTTTT.